This T cell receptor delta chain was captured by sequencing in a study of gammadelta T cells in human blood (dated by TCRdb to the early 2020s). The receptor library was made with RT-PCR. Sequencer: Illumina MiSeq. TCRdb called clones anew from the public reads via CATT; matching DNA rows were later pooled. This sample lists approximately 740 delta-chain clones; 20% to 25% were detected once. The ten largest clones represent 20% to 25% of the sample. Reading from cysteine to phenylalanine, the CDR3 counts 20 amino acids. Kept here is only the CDR3 DNA, which spans 60 bases and is read in frame from base 1. From a lookup of the germline V gene, CDR1 and CDR2 are GEAIGNYY and EKD. For this chain, trimming is 0 bases at the V end and 0 bases at the J end, and the number of junction bases without a gene match is 6. Paper-wide results and their limitations: According to the study, polyclonal expansion of innate gamma-delta T cells immediately after birth appeared to be driven by microbial exposure.

Details on this clone: This receptor's antigen is unknown. Per-base quality was not reported, and no clone a single base away is much larger than it.

Sequenced input: Vgamma9Vdelta2 gamma-delta T cells from fetal blood. The chain uses TRDV2 and TRDJ3; 11 bases in the middle match TRDD3. The J gene, missing from TCRdb, was assigned here through DNA to germline matching. This TCR was sampled from a human fetus. The CDR3 in this case is CACDTPDWGISSWDTRQMFF. The DNA sequence is given as TGTGCCTGTGACACCCCCGACTGGGGGATAAGCTCCTGGGACACCCGACAGATGTTTTTC.